This T cell receptor beta chain came from a study of blood T cell repertoires in COVID-19. In the original processing: From reference gene primer amplification, estimates of nucleated cell counts were derived. The protocol was immunoSEQ multiplex PCR, while the TCRdb copy is restricted to in-frame clones and leaves out a portion. D and trimming were read from the DNA, whereas the V and J calls and clone size are those reported in that table. The repertoire holds 70,000 to 85,000 clones, with roughly four fifths as singletons. The clonotype originates from an elderly man with acute or convalescent COVID-19. The material sequenced was peripheral blood.

This CDR3 is CASSPWTASYNEQFF. For the CDR3, the DNA is TGTGCCAGCAGCCCCTGGACAGCGTCCTACAATGAGCAGTTCTTC. J is TRBJ2-1 and V is TRBV7-2, with D maybe TRBD1 (6 bases). The CDR3 loop spans 15 amino acids. V gave up 5 bases and J gave up 1 base, with 12 bases separating them. Per germline, CDR1 SGHTA and CDR2 FQGNSA. Together with reference TRBV7-2 and TRBJ2-1, the CDR3 gives the full variable domain: GAGVSQSPSNKVTEKGKDVELRCDPISGHTALYWYRQSLGQGLEFLIYFQGNSAPDKSGLPSDRFSAERTGGSVSTLTIQRTQQEDSAVYLCASSPWTASYNEQFFGPGTRLTVL.